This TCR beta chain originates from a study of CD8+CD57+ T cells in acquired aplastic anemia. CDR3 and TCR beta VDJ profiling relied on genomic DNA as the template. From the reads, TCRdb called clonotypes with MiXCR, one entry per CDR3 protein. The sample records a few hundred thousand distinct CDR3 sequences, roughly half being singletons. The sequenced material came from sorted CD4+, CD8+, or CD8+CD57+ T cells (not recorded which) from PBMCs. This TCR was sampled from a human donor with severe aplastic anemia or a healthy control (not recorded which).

The CDR3 loop reads CASRRDGFNYEQYF. As DNA, the CDR3 is TGTGCCAGTAGGAGGGACGGATTTAACTACGAGCAGTACTTC. V is TRBV19 and J is TRBJ2-7; the D call may be TRBD1 or TRBD2 (5 bases each). The CDR3 has 14 amino acids. Germline V lookup: CDR1 LNHDA, CDR2 SQIVND (reference sequence). Trimming shortened V by 6 bases and J by 3 bases, and 15 bases separated the two germline ends.